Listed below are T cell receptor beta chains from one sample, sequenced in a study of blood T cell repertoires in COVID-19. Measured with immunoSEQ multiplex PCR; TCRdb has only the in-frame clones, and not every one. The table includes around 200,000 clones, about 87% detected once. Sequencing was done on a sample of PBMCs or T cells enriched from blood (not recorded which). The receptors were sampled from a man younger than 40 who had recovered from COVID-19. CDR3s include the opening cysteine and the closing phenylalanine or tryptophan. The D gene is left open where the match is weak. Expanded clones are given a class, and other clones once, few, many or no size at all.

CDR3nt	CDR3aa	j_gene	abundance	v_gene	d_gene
TGCGCCAGCAGCAGATCCGGGACAGGGTCCGAAAAACTGTTTTTT	CASSRSGTGSEKLFF	TRBJ1-4	NA	TRBV5-1	TRBD1
TGCAGTGCTAGTAGTCCACTAGTCGGCACAGATACGCAGTATTTT	CSASSPLVGTDTQYF	TRBJ2-3	NA	TRBV20-1	NA
TGTGCTAGTGCCAAGGACAGGGATACAGATACGCAGTATTTT	CASAKDRDTDTQYF	TRBJ2-3	NA	TRBV12-5	TRBD1
TGTGCCAGCAGCGTGAGAGTGACAGGGAAGAACTATGGCTACACCTTC	CASSVRVTGKNYGYTF	TRBJ1-2	once	TRBV9	TRBD1
TGTGCCAGCAGCTTGGGAGGGTGGAGCACCGGGGAGCTGTTTTTT	CASSLGGWSTGELFF	TRBJ2-2	NA	TRBV5-4	NA
TGTGCCAGTAGTACATGGGAGGGTTCTAATGAAAAACTGTTTTTT	CASSTWEGSNEKLFF	TRBJ1-4	NA	TRBV19	NA
TGTGCCAGCAGCTCTACCCGGGACAGGGGGCGTGGTGGCTACACCTTC	CASSSTRDRGRGGYTF	TRBJ1-2	NA	TRBV21-1	NA
TGTGCCATCAGTGAACCTATGGACAGGGGCTATGGCTACACCTTC	CAISEPMDRGYGYTF	TRBJ1-2	NA	TRBV10-3	TRBD1
TGCGCCAGCAGCCTCGGGACAGATGTTTTCTACGAGCAGTACTTC	CASSLGTDVFYEQYF	TRBJ2-7	NA	TRBV5-1	TRBD1
TGCGCCAGCAGCCAAGTCCCCTATCGTAGGGGGAATCAGCCCCAGCATTTT	CASSQVPYRRGNQPQHF	TRBJ1-5	NA	TRBV4-1	NA
TGTGCCAGCGCTCTATTCCCCACCGGGGAGCTGTTTTTT	CASALFPTGELFF	TRBJ2-2	NA	TRBV12-3/TRBV12-4	NA
TGTGCCAGCAGTGCGCTAGCGGGAGGGCCTGAGACCCAGTACTTC	CASSALAGGPETQYF	TRBJ2-5	NA	TRBV2	TRBD2
TGTGCCAGCAGTTTTACTCAGACAGTCCACAAAAACATTCAGTACTTC	CASSFTQTVHKNIQYF	TRBJ2-4	NA	TRBV6-2/TRBV6-3	NA
TGTGCCAGCAGACGCGCAGGAAGTGGAAACACCATATATTTT	CASRRAGSGNTIYF	TRBJ1-3	NA	TRBV28	NA
TGTGCCAGCAGCCAAGGACAGGGCCCCCAAGAGACCCAGTACTTC	CASSQGQGPQETQYF	TRBJ2-5	NA	TRBV28	TRBD1
TGCAGCGTTGAGGACAGGTCAGGAAACACCATATATTTT	CSVEDRSGNTIYF	TRBJ1-3	NA	TRBV29-1	TRBD1
TGTGCCAGCAGCTTCTACTCGGGGGAGAGCAATAATTCACCCCTCCACTTT	CASSFYSGESNNSPLHF	TRBJ1-6	NA	TRBV13	NA
TGTGCCAGCAGCCGACAGGTTGGCACTGAAGCTTTCTTT	CASSRQVGTEAFF	TRBJ1-1	NA	TRBV7-9	NA
TGTGCCTGGAGTGAGGGGGTCGGTGGCTACACCTTC	CAWSEGVGGYTF	TRBJ1-2	NA	TRBV30	NA
TGCAGTGCTAGTTTCAGGGTCGAGCAGTACTTC	CSASFRVEQYF	TRBJ2-7	NA	TRBV20-1	NA
TGTGCCAGCAGTTTCTCTGGGACTGCGGACTACGAGCAGTACTTC	CASSFSGTADYEQYF	TRBJ2-7	NA	TRBV6-2/TRBV6-3	NA
TGTGCCTGGAGTCGGGACAGGGATGGCTACACCTTC	CAWSRDRDGYTF	TRBJ1-2	NA	TRBV30	TRBD1
TGTGCCAGCAGCTTATCGCAGGGGGTGAGGTACGAGCAGTACTTC	CASSLSQGVRYEQYF	TRBJ2-7	NA	TRBV11-2	TRBD1
TGTGCCAGCAGCACCGCTTACAGGGGGCTTGGGGAGCTGTTTTTT	CASSTAYRGLGELFF	TRBJ2-2	NA	TRBV7-6	TRBD1
TGTGCCAGCAGTTTAGTAGTAGCGGGAGCCGGGGAGCTGTTTTTT	CASSLVVAGAGELFF	TRBJ2-2	NA	TRBV28	TRBD2
TGTGCCAGCTCACCACCCGAGACAGGGGGAACCTACGAGCAGTACTTC	CASSPPETGGTYEQYF	TRBJ2-7	NA	TRBV18	TRBD1
TGTGCCTGGAGCATAGCGGGAGCGGACACCGGGGAGCTGTTTTTT	CAWSIAGADTGELFF	TRBJ2-2	few	TRBV30	TRBD2
TGTGCCAGCACCCTGACTAGCGGGGAGACCCAGTACTTC	CASTLTSGETQYF	TRBJ2-5	NA	TRBV21-1	NA
TGCGCCAGCAGTGAGGACAGGCGGAATTCACCCCTCCACTTT	CASSEDRRNSPLHF	TRBJ1-6	NA	TRBV10-1	NA
TGTGCCAGTAGTATAGGAATGGGCAGTTTCTATGGCTACACCTTC	CASSIGMGSFYGYTF	TRBJ1-2	NA	TRBV19	NA
TGTGCCAGCAGGAAGCAGGGTACCTATGGCTACACCTTC	CASRKQGTYGYTF	TRBJ1-2	NA	TRBV2	NA
TGTGCCAGCAGGACACAGGGGGGAAGTGAAAAACTGTTTTTT	CASRTQGGSEKLFF	TRBJ1-4	NA	TRBV7-2	TRBD1
TGTGCCAGCAGTTCCGGGACACCGACTAACTATGGCTACACCTTC	CASSSGTPTNYGYTF	TRBJ1-2	NA	TRBV6-5	NA
TGTGCCAGCTCACCCCCTGGAGGGGTAGGGACTGAAGCTTTCTTT	CASSPPGGVGTEAFF	TRBJ1-1	NA	TRBV18	NA
TGTGCCAGCTCACCACCGTCGGGGTCCAAGACCCAGTACTTC	CASSPPSGSKTQYF	TRBJ2-5	NA	TRBV18	NA
TGTGCCATCGGGGCTAGCGGGAACACCGGGGAGCTGTTTTTT	CAIGASGNTGELFF	TRBJ2-2	NA	TRBV10-3	TRBD2
TGTGCCAGCAGCTCCGACACAGTTAAGTTTGAAGCTTTCTTT	CASSSDTVKFEAFF	TRBJ1-1	NA	TRBV28	NA
TGTGCCAGCAGCTGGGACAGTTCCAACTATGGCTACACCTTC	CASSWDSSNYGYTF	TRBJ1-2	NA	TRBV9	TRBD1
TGTGCCAGCACCGAAGATCAGGGAGGGAACACTGAAGCTTTCTTT	CASTEDQGGNTEAFF	TRBJ1-1	NA	TRBV2	NA
TGTGCCAGCAGTGACCGGACTAGCGGGGACTACGAGCAGTACTTC	CASSDRTSGDYEQYF	TRBJ2-7	NA	TRBV6-1	TRBD2
TGTGCCAGCAGTTACTCCTCGGGACAGGGCTTGGCTGAAGCTTTCTTT	CASSYSSGQGLAEAFF	TRBJ1-1	NA	TRBV6-5	TRBD1
TGTGCCAGCAGCGAGGACACGTACGAGCAGTACTTC	CASSEDTYEQYF	TRBJ2-7	NA	TRBV7-6	NA
TGTGCCTGGAGTGGTGTCGCTAGCGGGGGAGGAGAGACCCAGTACTTC	CAWSGVASGGGETQYF	TRBJ2-5	NA	TRBV30	TRBD2
TGTGCCAGCAGCAAAGGGAGGGGTGAGACCCAGTACTTC	CASSKGRGETQYF	TRBJ2-5	NA	TRBV21-1	NA
TGTGCCAGCAGTCAACCAGGACAGTCGGATGGCTACACCTTC	CASSQPGQSDGYTF	TRBJ1-2	NA	TRBV6-5	NA
TGCGCCAGCAGCCACCCGACTAGCGGGGGGACAGATACGCAGTATTTT	CASSHPTSGGTDTQYF	TRBJ2-3	NA	TRBV4-3	TRBD2
TGTGCCAGCAGTTTATTACAGGGTAATCAGCCCCAGCATTTT	CASSLLQGNQPQHF	TRBJ1-5	NA	TRBV28	NA
TGTGCCAGTAGTATTAGGATTCGAGGGTTTACGGGACAGCAAGAGACCCAGTACTTC	CASSIRIRGFTGQQETQYF	TRBJ2-5	NA	TRBV19	TRBD1
TGTGCCAGTAGTATTCCGGACAGGGTGTATCAGCCCCAGCATTTT	CASSIPDRVYQPQHF	TRBJ1-5	NA	TRBV19	TRBD1
TGTGCCAGCAGGACAGACAGCTCCTACGAGCAGTACTTC	CASRTDSSYEQYF	TRBJ2-7	NA	TRBV6-6	NA
TGTGCCAGCAGTCGGACAGGGGACGGCTACACCTTC	CASSRTGDGYTF	TRBJ1-2	once	TRBV6-5	TRBD1
TGTGCCAGCAGCTTAGGGAGGAGTGAAAAACTGTTTTTT	CASSLGRSEKLFF	TRBJ1-4	NA	TRBV11-2	NA
TGCGCCAGCAGCTTGGTTCAGGGGGTGGATGGCTACACCTTC	CASSLVQGVDGYTF	TRBJ1-2	NA	TRBV5-1	TRBD1
TGTGCCAGCAGTAGTTCAGGGGGCAATTCGGTCGAGCAGTACTTC	CASSSSGGNSVEQYF	TRBJ2-7	NA	TRBV6-5	TRBD1
TGTGCCAGCAGTGGGAGCTACGAGCAGTACTTC	CASSGSYEQYF	TRBJ2-7	NA	TRBV2	NA
TGTGCCAGCCTACAGGGAGTCACTGGAAACACCATATATTTT	CASLQGVTGNTIYF	TRBJ1-3	NA	TRBV19	NA
TGTGCCAGCAGGGAACAGGGACGCGGGGAGCTGTTTTTT	CASREQGRGELFF	TRBJ2-2	once	TRBV28	NA
TGTGCCAGCAGCTTAGGGACAGCTAACAATGAGCAGTTCTTC	CASSLGTANNEQFF	TRBJ2-1	NA	TRBV5-5	TRBD1
TGTGCCACCAGCAGAATAACAGGGAGCGAGCAGTACTTC	CATSRITGSEQYF	TRBJ2-7	NA	TRBV15	NA